This T cell receptor (beta chain) was captured in a study of OX40 agonist ivuxolimab in advanced cancers. Study as a whole: Patients were dosed with the agonistic anti-OX40 (CD134) antibody ivuxolimab. While on treatment, patients had intravenous ivuxolimab at 0.01 to 10 mg/kg every 2 weeks. Dose-escalation patients had hepatocellular carcinoma, melanoma, renal cell or head and neck cancer.

Clones were read by immunoSEQ multiplex PCR, and TCRdb kept only the in-frame ones, dropping some. The sample gives 57,000 or so clones, approximately 84% of which show up once; 4% to 6% is in the top ten. CDR3 length equals 15 residues. In germline, CDR1 is LGHNA, CDR2 YSLEER. Trimming removed 4 bases from V and 3 bases from J, with 16 bases in between. Sequences were derived from CD4+ or CD8+ T cells sorted from blood, sampled in a trial of the OX40 agonist ivuxolimab. The receptor was isolated from an adult with an advanced solid tumor such as melanoma, head and neck, liver or kidney cancer. The chain is built from TRBV4-3 and TRBJ2-7; possibly TRBD1 for D (7 bases). The CDR3 DNA reads TGCGCCAGCAGCCTACAGACAGGGACTCACTACGAGCAGTACTTC. This codes for CASSLQTGTHYEQYF.